The 3 T cell receptor beta chains given below trace back to one sample, sequenced in a study of cytomegalovirus exposure and HLA in healthy donors. The PCR was carried out with 60 Vbeta primers and 13 Jbeta primers. Some clones are missing from TCRdb's copy, which holds only in-frame ones; the method was immunoSEQ multiplex PCR. This table holds roughly 120,000 clones, about 16% found once. The source material was PBMCs. All receptors derive from a woman younger than 30 in good health and CMV-seronegative.

Concerning this clone itself: The junction and the germline gene differ at one end; a read error may be behind it. V usage is TRBV30 and J usage is TRBJ2-5; D is uncertain. Per germline, CDR1 GTSNPN and CDR2 SVGIG (reference sequence). The CDR3 spans 12 residues. CDR3 protein: CAWKAYQETQYF. The DNA of the CDR3 is TGTGCCTGGAAGGCTTACCAAGAGACTCAGTACTTC.

This clone was observed a few times. The gene calls are TRBV9 and TRBJ2-3; 9 nucleotides align to TRBD2. This CDR3 region has 16 residues. Germline CDR1 is SGDLS and CDR2 is YYNGEE. The ends lost 0 bases at V and 3 bases at J; junction bases unmatched: 5. The CDR3, as DNA: TGTGCCAGCAGCGTAGGGGATAGCGGGGGTACAGATACGCAGTATTTT. It encodes CASSVGDSGGTDTQYF.

This clone occurred a few times. The J gene is TRBJ2-3, the V gene TRBV7-3, with TRBD2 as a possible D gene (5 bases). The germline V gene has CDR1 SGHTA and CDR2 FQGTGA. Between the trimmed V and J ends, which lost 1 base and 2 bases, there was a span of 10 bases. The CDR3 runs 15 residues. The CDR3 loop is CASSLMGSHTDTQYF. In DNA form, the CDR3 reads TGTGCCAGCAGCTTAATGGGGAGCCACACAGATACGCAGTATTTT.